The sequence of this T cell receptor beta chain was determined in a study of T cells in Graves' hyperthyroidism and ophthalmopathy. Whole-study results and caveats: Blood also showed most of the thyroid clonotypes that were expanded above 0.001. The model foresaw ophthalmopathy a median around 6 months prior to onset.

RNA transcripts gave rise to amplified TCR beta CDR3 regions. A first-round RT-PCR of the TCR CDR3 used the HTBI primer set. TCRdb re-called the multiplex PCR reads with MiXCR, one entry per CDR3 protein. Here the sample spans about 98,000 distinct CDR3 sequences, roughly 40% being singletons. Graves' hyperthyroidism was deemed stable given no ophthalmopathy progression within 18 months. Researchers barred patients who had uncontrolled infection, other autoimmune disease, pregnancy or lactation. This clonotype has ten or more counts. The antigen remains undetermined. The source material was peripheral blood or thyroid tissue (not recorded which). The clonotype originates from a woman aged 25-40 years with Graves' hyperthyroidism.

The CDR3 protein is CASSIMQGGTEAFF. For the CDR3, the DNA is TGTGCCAGTAGTATTATGCAGGGTGGCACTGAAGCTTTCTTT. This chain links TRBV19 with TRBJ1-1; a weak D match, TRBD1 (5 bases). Trimming removed 3 bases from V and 4 bases from J, with 12 bases in between. The CDR3 contains 14 residues. Germline CDR1 and CDR2: LNHDA and SQIVND (reference sequence).